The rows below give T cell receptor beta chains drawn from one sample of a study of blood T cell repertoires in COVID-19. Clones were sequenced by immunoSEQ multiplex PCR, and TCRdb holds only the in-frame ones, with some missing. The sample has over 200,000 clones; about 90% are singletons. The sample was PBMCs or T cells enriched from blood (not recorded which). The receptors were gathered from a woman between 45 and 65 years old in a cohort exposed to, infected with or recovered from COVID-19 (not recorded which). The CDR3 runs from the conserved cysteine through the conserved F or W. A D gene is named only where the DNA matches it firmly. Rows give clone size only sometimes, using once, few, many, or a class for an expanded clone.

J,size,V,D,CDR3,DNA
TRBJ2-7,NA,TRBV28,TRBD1,CASREQGAVPYEQYF,TGTGCCAGCAGGGAACAGGGGGCGGTCCCCTACGAGCAGTACTTC
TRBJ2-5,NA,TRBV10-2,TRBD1,CASSESTGVETQYF,TGCGCCAGCAGTGAGTCGACAGGGGTAGAGACCCAGTACTTC
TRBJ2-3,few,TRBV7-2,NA,CASSLARGARGTDTQYF,TGTGCCAGCAGCTTAGCACGGGGGGCGCGTGGCACAGATACGCAGTATTTT
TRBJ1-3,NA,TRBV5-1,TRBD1,CASSSIDRGINTIYF,TGCGCCAGCAGCTCGATAGACAGGGGGATAAACACCATATATTTT
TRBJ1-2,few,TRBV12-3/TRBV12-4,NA,CASSRGPGVGYTF,TGTGCCAGCAGTCGCGGACCCGGGGTCGGCTACACCTTC
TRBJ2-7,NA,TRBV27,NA,CASSPFGTRQYF,TGTGCCAGCAGTCCGTTCGGGACAAGGCAGTACTTC
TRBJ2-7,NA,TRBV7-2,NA,CASSLSTGRGNYEQYF,TGTGCCAGCAGCTTAAGCACCGGCAGGGGCAACTACGAGCAGTACTTC
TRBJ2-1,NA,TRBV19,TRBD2,CASGILGGSEQFF,TGTGCCAGTGGTATATTGGGCGGGAGTGAGCAGTTCTTC
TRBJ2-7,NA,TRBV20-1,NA,CSAVPQGEQYF,TGCAGTGCTGTGCCACAGGGCGAGCAGTACTTC
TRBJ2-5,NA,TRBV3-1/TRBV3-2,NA,CASSQLGPSQETQYF,TGTGCCAGCAGCCAATTGGGCCCTTCCCAAGAGACCCAGTACTTC
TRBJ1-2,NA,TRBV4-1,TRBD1,CASSPQQGARYGYTF,TGCGCCAGCAGCCCTCAACAGGGGGCGAGGTATGGCTACACCTTC
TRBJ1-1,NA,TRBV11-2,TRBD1,CASSLDRAGDRPNTEAFF,TGTGCCAGCAGCTTAGATCGAGCCGGGGACAGGCCGAACACTGAAGCTTTCTTT
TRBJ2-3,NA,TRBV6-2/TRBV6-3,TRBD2,CASTYRGADTQYF,TGTGCCAGCACTTATCGGGGGGCAGATACGCAGTATTTT
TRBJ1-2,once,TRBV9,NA,CASSPPGFHYGYTF,TGTGCCAGCAGCCCCCCGGGGTTCCACTATGGCTACACCTTC
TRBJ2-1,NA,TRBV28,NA,CASSGRAYNEQFF,TGTGCCAGCAGTGGGCGGGCCTACAATGAGCAGTTCTTC
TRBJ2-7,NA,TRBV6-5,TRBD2,CASSWGGGGEQYF,TGTGCCAGCAGTTGGGGGGGTGGAGGTGAGCAGTACTTC
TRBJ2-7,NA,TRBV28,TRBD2,CASRLPASGGDLEQYF,TGTGCCAGCAGGCTCCCGGCTAGCGGGGGGGATCTCGAGCAGTACTTC
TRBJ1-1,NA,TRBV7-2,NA,CASNLRGGAGFNTEAFF,TGTGCCAGCAACCTAAGAGGAGGGGCCGGATTTAACACTGAAGCTTTCTTT
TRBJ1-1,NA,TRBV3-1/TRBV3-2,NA,CASSQRWGGATGTEAFF,TGTGCCAGCAGCCAAAGATGGGGGGGCGCAACGGGAACTGAAGCTTTCTTT
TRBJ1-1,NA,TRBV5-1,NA,CASSLQPGQLITEAFF,TGCGCCAGCAGCTTACAACCCGGACAGCTAATCACTGAAGCTTTCTTT
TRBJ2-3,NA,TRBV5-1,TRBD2,CASSLGVLAGGPSSGDTQYF,TGCGCCAGCAGCCTAGGGGTACTAGCGGGGGGGCCGAGTAGTGGAGATACGCAGTATTTT
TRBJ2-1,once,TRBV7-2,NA,CASSEGRRSGQFF,TGTGCCAGCAGCGAGGGCAGGAGATCGGGGCAGTTCTTC
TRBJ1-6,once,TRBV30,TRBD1,CAWGADRGRPLHF,TGTGCCTGGGGCGCCGACAGGGGAAGACCCCTCCACTTT
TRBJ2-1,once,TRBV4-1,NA,CASSQDAAGSYNEQFF,TGCGCCAGCAGCCAAGATGCGGCAGGGTCCTACAATGAGCAGTTCTTC
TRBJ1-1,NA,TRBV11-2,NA,CASSPRDKGFF,TGTGCCAGCAGCCCCCGGGACAAGGGGTTCTTT
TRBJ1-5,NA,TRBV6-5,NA,CASSRDDRLNPQHF,TGTGCCAGCAGCCGAGACGACCGACTAAATCCCCAGCATTTT
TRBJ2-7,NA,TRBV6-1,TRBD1,CASSEPDRLTYEQYF,TGTGCCAGCAGTGAACCGGACAGGCTAACCTACGAGCAGTACTTC
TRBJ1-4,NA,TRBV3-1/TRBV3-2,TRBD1,CASSQFDRGNEKLFF,TGTGCCAGCAGCCAATTTGACAGGGGGAATGAAAAACTGTTTTTT
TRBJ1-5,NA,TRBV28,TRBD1,CASSLSGQGRPQHF,TGTGCCAGCAGTTTATCGGGACAGGGTCGGCCCCAGCATTTT
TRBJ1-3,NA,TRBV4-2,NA,CASSQGLDTISGNTIYF,TGTGCCAGCAGCCAAGGTCTTGACACCATCTCTGGAAACACCATATATTTT
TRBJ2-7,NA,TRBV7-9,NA,CASTPIPGENEQYF,TGTGCCAGCACCCCAATCCCAGGGGAGAACGAGCAGTACTTC
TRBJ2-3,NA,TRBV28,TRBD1,CASSTGGLGTRTDTQYF,TGTGCCAGCAGTACAGGGGGGTTAGGGACGCGCACAGATACGCAGTATTTT
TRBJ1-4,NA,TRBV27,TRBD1,CASKNHRGNEKLFF,TGTGCCAGTAAGAATCACAGGGGAAATGAAAAACTGTTTTTT
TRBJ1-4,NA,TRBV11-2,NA,CASSVTVDAGGGKLFF,TGTGCCAGCAGCGTCACCGTAGACGCGGGCGGGGGAAAACTGTTTTTT
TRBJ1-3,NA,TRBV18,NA,CASSPSNVGTGNTIYF,TGTGCCAGCTCCCCCTCGAATGTCGGTACTGGAAACACCATATATTTT
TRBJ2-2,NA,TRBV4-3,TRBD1,CASSQGGRGLTGELFF,TGCGCCAGCAGCCAAGGAGGCAGGGGGCTTACCGGGGAGCTGTTTTTT
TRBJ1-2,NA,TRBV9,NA,CASSVGPDSYYGYTF,TGTGCCAGCAGCGTAGGACCAGACAGCTACTATGGCTACACCTTC
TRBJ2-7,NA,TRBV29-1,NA,CSVAAGAYEQYF,TGCAGCGTTGCGGCAGGTGCCTACGAGCAGTACTTC
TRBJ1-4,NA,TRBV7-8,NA,CASSSRGGAGFDEKLFF,TGTGCCAGCAGCTCGAGGGGAGGGGCAGGGTTCGATGAAAAACTGTTTTTT
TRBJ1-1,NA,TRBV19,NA,CASSPMQGSTEAFF,TGTGCCAGTAGTCCTATGCAGGGGAGCACTGAAGCTTTCTTT
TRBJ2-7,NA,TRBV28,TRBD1,CASSLPHGTATYEQYF,TGTGCCAGCAGTCTGCCCCACGGGACAGCCACCTACGAGCAGTACTTC
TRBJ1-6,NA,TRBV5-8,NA,CASSRGFVSSSYNSPLHF,TGTGCCAGCAGCAGAGGTTTCGTATCGAGCTCCTATAATTCACCCCTCCACTTT
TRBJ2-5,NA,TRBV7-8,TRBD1,CASSPVGQGKGETQYF,TGTGCCAGCAGTCCTGTCGGACAGGGGAAGGGGGAGACCCAGTACTTC
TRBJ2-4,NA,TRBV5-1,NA,CASSLGQAGGNIQYF,TGCGCCAGCAGCTTGGGCCAGGCGGGTGGAAACATTCAGTACTTC
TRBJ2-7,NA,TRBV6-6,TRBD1,CASSYPQGSTYEQYF,TGTGCCAGCAGTTACCCACAGGGGAGCACCTACGAGCAGTACTTC
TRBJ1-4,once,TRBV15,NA,CATSRVGGNEKLFF,TGTGCCACCAGCAGAGTAGGCGGGAACGAAAAACTGTTTTTT
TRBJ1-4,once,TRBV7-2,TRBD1,CASSFSGTGARRANEKLFF,TGTGCCAGCAGCTTCTCCGGGACAGGGGCGCGGAGGGCTAATGAAAAACTGTTTTTT
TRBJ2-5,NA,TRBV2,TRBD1,CASRADRGGETQYF,TGTGCCAGCAGAGCAGACAGGGGTGGAGAGACCCAGTACTTC
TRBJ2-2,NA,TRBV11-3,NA,CASSLFALTGELFF,TGTGCCAGCAGCTTGTTTGCGCTAACCGGGGAGCTGTTTTTT
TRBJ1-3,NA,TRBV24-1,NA,CATSDPGGGSGNTIYF,TGTGCCACCAGTGACCCCGGCGGGGGCTCTGGAAACACCATATATTTT
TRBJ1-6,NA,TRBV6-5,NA,CASSPRDSPLHF,TGTGCCAGCAGTCCCAGGGATTCACCCCTCCACTTT
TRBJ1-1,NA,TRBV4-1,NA,CASSQQGGEAFF,TGCGCCAGCAGCCAGCAGGGTGGAGAAGCTTTCTTT
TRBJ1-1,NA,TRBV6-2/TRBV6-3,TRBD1,CASSLQGVEKAFF,TGTGCCAGCAGCCTACAGGGGGTGGAGAAAGCTTTCTTT
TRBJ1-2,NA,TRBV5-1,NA,CASSRTLSLGAGEGYTF,TGCGCCAGCAGCCGGACACTTAGCTTGGGGGCCGGGGAAGGCTACACCTTC
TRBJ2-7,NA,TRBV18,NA,CASSPPGRSSYEQYF,TGTGCCAGCTCACCACCCGGTAGGAGCTCCTACGAGCAGTACTTC
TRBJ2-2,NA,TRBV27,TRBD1,CASRTYRGAGELFF,TGTGCCAGCAGGACCTACAGGGGGGCCGGGGAGCTGTTTTTT
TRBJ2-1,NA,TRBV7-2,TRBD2,CASSGSGGASFF,TGTGCCAGCAGCGGTAGCGGGGGGGCTTCGTTCTTC